This T cell receptor (beta chain) is drawn from a study of blood T cell repertoires in COVID-19. Background on the study: From T cells, B-cell-depleted T cells, or PBMCs came the material, which was cDNA or gDNA.

Under the authors' procedure: Nucleated cell counts were estimated from reference gene primer amplification. TCRdb keeps only in-frame clones here, not all; method: immunoSEQ multiplex PCR. That table is the source of V, J and clone size, and D and trimming were worked out from the DNA. The sample has around 260,000 clones; 91% are singletons. V shed 5 bases and J 4 bases; nucleotides not matched to a gene: 5. Germline values: CDR1 LNHDA, CDR2 SQIVND (reference sequence). This CDR3 is built from 15 residues. Patients at the Seattle site were enrolled during active infection and followed longitudinally.

Sequenced: peripheral blood. The origin of this receptor is a woman younger than 45 with COVID-19, enrolled during active disease. The J gene is TRBJ2-3, the V gene TRBV19; 11 bases align to TRBD2. CDR3 in DNA: TGTGCCAGTAGTGCACTAGCGGGAGAATCAGATACGCAGTATTTT. Encoded protein: CASSALAGESDTQYF.